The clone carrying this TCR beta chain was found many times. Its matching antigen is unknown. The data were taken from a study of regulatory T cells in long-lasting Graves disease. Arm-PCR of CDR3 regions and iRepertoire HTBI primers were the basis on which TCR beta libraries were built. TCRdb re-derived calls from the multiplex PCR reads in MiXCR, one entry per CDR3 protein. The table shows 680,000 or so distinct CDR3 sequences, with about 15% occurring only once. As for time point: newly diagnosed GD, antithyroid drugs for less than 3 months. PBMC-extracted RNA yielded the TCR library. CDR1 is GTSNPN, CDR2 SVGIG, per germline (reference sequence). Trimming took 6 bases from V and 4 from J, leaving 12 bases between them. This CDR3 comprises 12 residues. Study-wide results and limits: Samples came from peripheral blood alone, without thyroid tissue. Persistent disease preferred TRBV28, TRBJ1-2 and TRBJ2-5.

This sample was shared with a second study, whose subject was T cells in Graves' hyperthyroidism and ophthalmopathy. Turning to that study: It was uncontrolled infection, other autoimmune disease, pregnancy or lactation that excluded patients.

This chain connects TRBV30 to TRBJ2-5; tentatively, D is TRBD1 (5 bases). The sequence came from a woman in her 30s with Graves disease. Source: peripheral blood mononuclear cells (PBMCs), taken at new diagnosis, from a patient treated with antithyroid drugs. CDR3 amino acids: CACQGGAETQYF. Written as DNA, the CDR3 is TGTGCCTGCCAGGGTGGCGCAGAGACCCAGTACTTC.